This TCR beta chain came from a study of OX40 agonist ivuxolimab in advanced cancers. The CDR3 consists of 19 residues. The protocol was immunoSEQ multiplex PCR, while the TCRdb copy is restricted to in-frame clones and leaves out a portion. Here the sample spans approximately 130,000 clones, approximately 94% being singletons. The chain has TRBV21-1 and TRBJ2-1; the D call TRBD2 from the table was never checked on the DNA. TRBV21-1 is noted as a pseudogene. This specimen was CD4+ or CD8+ T cells sorted from blood, taken in a trial of the OX40 agonist ivuxolimab. This receptor was obtained from an adult with an advanced solid tumor such as melanoma, head and neck, liver or kidney cancer. The CDR3 reads CASSKARRPGSSTYNEQFF. The CDR3 nucleotides are TGTGCCAGCAGCAAAGCGCGTAGGCCCGGGTCCTCAACCTACAATGAGCAGTTCTTC.